The 28 T cell receptor beta chains in this list originate from one sample, sequenced in a study of circulating and synovial CD4+ cells in juvenile arthritis (TCRdb year 2014). Libraries came from the immunoSEQ multiplex PCR assay. TCRdb's version of the immuneACCESS table is confined to in-frame rearrangements and falls short of the full clone set. An unresolved V gene accounts for under half of the shortfall where checked; the remainder is of unknown origin. The sample profile shows approximately 36,000 clones; around 96% of them were found once. The top ten clones comprise 0.7% of the sample. The specimen sequenced was CD4+ T cells from blood. All receptors derive from a human donor with juvenile idiopathic arthritis.

The chain links TRBV5-6 to TRBJ2-5; D unresolved. Gene TRBJ2-7 matches the end of the DNA better, so the J call may be wrong. The CDR3 length is 13 residues. Germline values: CDR1 SGHDT, CDR2 YYEEEE. CDR3: CASSLGHLYEQYF. CDR3 nucleotides: TGTGCCAGCAGCTTGGGCCACCTCTACGAGCAGTACTTC.

The genes are TRBV5-1 and TRBJ2-1; no firm D call. The ends were cut back, 4 bases at V and 0 bases at J, with 8 bases in the middle. The length of the CDR3 is 14 residues. Germline-derived CDR1 and CDR2 are SGHRS and YFSETQ. Here the CDR3 reads CASSTASSYNEQFF. The CDR3 nucleotides read TGCGCCAGCAGCACTGCCTCCTCCTACAATGAGCAGTTCTTC.

The V call is TRBV9, the J call TRBJ2-5; no clear D. With 4 bases removed from V and 2 bases from J, the gap between germline ends came to 6 bases. The CDR3 length is 12 residues. Germline assignment: CDR1 SGDLS and CDR2 YYNGEE. The CDR3 loop reads CASSRGQETQYF. Here the CDR3 DNA reads TGTGCCAGCAGCCGAGGACAAGAGACCCAGTACTTC.

This clone has a single count. This chain connects TRBV7-3 to TRBJ2-4, with D perhaps matching TRBD2 (7 bases). The V end was cut by 5 bases, the J end by 4 bases, with 15 bases between. The V gene's germline CDR1 is SGHTA and CDR2 FQGTGA. This CDR3 has 15 amino acids. The DNA of the CDR3 is TGTGCCAGCAGCCTAAAGGGGGGGGAAAAAAACATTCAGTACTTC. As protein: CASSLKGGEKNIQYF.

The chain uses TRBV20-1 and TRBJ1-2; D unclear. The V and J ends lost 3 bases and 2 bases respectively, with 4 bases between them. Germline V CDR1 and CDR2: DFQATT, SNEGSKA (reference sequence). This CDR3 spans 11 amino acids. CDR3 coding DNA: TGCAGTGCTAGGGCCAACTATGGCTACACCTTC. It translates to CSARANYGYTF.

The rearrangement joins TRBV5-6 to TRBJ1-1, with D unclear. This CDR3 contains 17 residues. V lost 0 bases, J lost 4 bases, and 19 bases lay in between. The V gene's germline CDR1 is SGHDT and CDR2 YYEEEE. CDR3 sequence: CASSLVGRRGWGTEAFF. The DNA for the CDR3 is TGTGCCAGCAGCTTGGTAGGTCGACGGGGATGGGGCACTGAAGCTTTCTTT.

J is TRBJ2-2 and V is TRBV7-3; perhaps TRBD2 as D (5 bases). The CDR3 is 17 residues long. The germline gives CDR1 SGHTA, CDR2 FQGTGA. Between the trimmed V and J ends, which lost 5 bases and 8 bases, there was a span of 24 bases. CDR3 in amino acids: CASSLPRGLAVEGELFF. The CDR3 nucleotides read TGTGCCAGCAGCCTGCCGAGAGGGCTAGCCGTCGAAGGGGAGCTGTTTTTT.

The chain recombines TRBV6-5 with TRBJ2-1; D remains ambiguous. The CDR3 loop spans 15 amino acids. V lost 6 bases and J lost 8, with 20 bases in between. Germline CDR1 MNHEY, CDR2 SVGAGI. CDR3 nucleotide sequence: TGTGCCAGCAGCCCTAGTGGCGCCTTCGTGGATGAGCAGTTCTTC. Translated, it gives CASSPSGAFVDEQFF.

This chain joins TRBV18 and TRBJ2-5; D is ambiguous. The germline V gene has CDR1 KGHSH and CDR2 LQKENI. The CDR3 runs to 12 residues. The germline V and J ends were trimmed by 3 bases and 3 bases, with 5 bases remaining between them. CDR3 loop: CASSPREETQYF. The CDR3 nucleotides read TGTGCCAGCTCACCGAGAGAAGAGACCCAGTACTTC.

The chain has TRBV2 and TRBJ2-2, with D maybe TRBD1 (6 bases). Trimming left V 6 bases short and J 3 bases short, with 11 bases between. This CDR3 is built from 14 residues. Germline V gene lookup returns CDR1 SNHLY and CDR2 FYNNEI. CDR3 sequence (DNA): TGTGCCAGCAGGGAGACAGGCCACACCGGGGAGCTGTTTTTT. It codes for CASRETGHTGELFF.

The rearrangement joins TRBV25-1 to TRBJ2-3; 7 bases are a match to TRBD1. The CDR3 length is 16 residues. The germline V gene has CDR1 MGHDK and CDR2 SYGVNS. With V trimmed by 4 bases and J by 3 bases, 10 bases remained unmatched. CDR3 protein: CASSASLGTVTDTQYF. Here the CDR3 DNA reads TGTGCCAGCAGTGCATCGCTGGGGACAGTTACAGATACGCAGTATTTT.

This chain uses TRBV29-1 with TRBJ2-1; 7 nucleotides align to TRBD1. The trim removed 6 bases at V and 2 bases at J, leaving 7 bases unmatched. The germline V gene encodes CDR1 SQVTM and CDR2 ANQGSEA. CDR3 size: 14 residues. In DNA form, the CDR3 reads TGCAGCGTCTTCGGGACAGCAACCTACAATGAGCAGTTCTTC. This sequence encodes CSVFGTATYNEQFF.

The chain is built from TRBV7-9 and TRBJ1-2; a weak D match, TRBD1 (6 bases). The length of the CDR3 is 17 residues. CDR1 and CDR2 (germline): SEHNR, FQNEAQ (reference sequence). Trimming left V 6 bases short and J 0 bases short, with 20 bases between. CDR3 in amino acids: CASRSGNRVRANYGYTF. Here the CDR3 DNA reads TGTGCCAGCAGGAGTGGGAACAGGGTTAGGGCTAACTATGGCTACACCTTC.

This clone was seen just once. This chain uses TRBV7-2 with TRBJ2-4; 12 bases line up with TRBD2. From germline, CDR1 is SGHTA and CDR2 FQGNSA. V lost 5 bases, J lost 7 bases, and 3 bases stayed unmatched. The CDR3 totals 14 residues. This CDR3 is CASSRGTSGNIQYF. The CDR3 coding sequence is TGTGCCAGCAGCCGGGGGACTAGCGGGAACATTCAGTACTTC.

The chain employs TRBV10-3 and TRBJ1-4; no firm D call. V was shortened by 3 bases and J by 0 bases, with 14 bases between the two germline ends. Looked up from germline, CDR1 is ENHRY and CDR2 is SYGVKD. This CDR3 has 17 residues. As DNA, the CDR3 is TGTGCCATCAGTGATAACTACGTGACCGCAACTAATGAAAAACTGTTTTTT. Translation gives CAISDNYVTATNEKLFF.

This clone was detected only once. The V gene is TRBV5-6, the J gene TRBJ1-5; TRBD1 is a possible D gene (5 bases). Germline CDR1 and CDR2: SGHDT and YYEEEE. V dropped 2 bases and J dropped 2 bases, with 23 bases sitting between them. This CDR3 is 19 amino acids long. The CDR3 loop is CASSFRVGSGGKGNQPQHF. DNA of the CDR3: TGTGCCAGCAGCTTCCGAGTCGGGTCGGGGGGAAAGGGCAATCAGCCCCAGCATTTT. The full variable domain, rest sourced from reference TRBV5-6 and TRBJ1-5, is DAGVTQSPTHLIKTRGQQVTLRCSPKSGHDTVSWYQQALGQGPQFIFQYYEEEERQRGNFPDRFSGHQFPNYSSELNVNALLLGDSALYLCASSFRVGSGGKGNQPQHFGDGTRLSIL.

The chain joins TRBV7-2 to TRBJ2-7; tentatively, D is TRBD2 (7 bases). Germline CDR1 and CDR2: SGHTA and FQGNSA. Trimming cost V 8 bases and J 4 bases, with 21 bases left between them. The CDR3 loop spans 15 amino acids. CDR3 amino acids: CASRGGGTGGYEQYF. The CDR3 nucleotides are TGTGCCAGCCGTGGTGGGGGCACCGGGGGGTACGAGCAGTACTTC.

The V call is TRBV7-8, the J call TRBJ1-4; D perhaps matches TRBD1 (5 bases). The CDR3 runs 13 residues. Germline values: CDR1 SGHVS, CDR2 FQNEAQ. V was clipped by 1 base and J by 8 bases, with 8 bases between them. The CDR3 reads CASSLEKGEKLFF. The CDR3, as DNA: TGTGCCAGCAGCTTAGAAAAGGGGGAAAAACTGTTTTTT.

The chain uses TRBV28 and TRBJ1-6; D may be TRBD1 (6 bases). There are 14 residues in the CDR3. The V and J ends lost 3 bases and 10 bases respectively, with 13 bases between them. Germline loops: CDR1 MDHEN, CDR2 SYDVKM. The CDR3: CASSLVGGESPLHF. Here the CDR3 DNA reads TGTGCCAGCAGTTTGGTTGGGGGCGAGTCACCCCTCCACTTT.

V and J are TRBV6-5 and TRBJ2-1; D may be TRBD2 (5 bases). CDR3 size: 11 residues. The germline V gene has CDR1 MNHEY and CDR2 SVGAGI. V was trimmed by 10 bases and J by 15 bases, leaving 19 bases between them. Here the CDR3 reads CATSSGFWSFF. The CDR3 DNA reads TGTGCCACCTCCTCGGGGTTTTGGTCGTTCTTC.

The V call is TRBV7-9, the J call TRBJ1-5; TRBD1 is a possible D gene (6 bases). Trimming took off 5 bases at V and 3 bases at J, with 11 bases between the two ends. The germline V gene encodes CDR1 SEHNR and CDR2 FQNEAQ (reference sequence). CDR3 length: 14 amino acids. The CDR3 DNA sequence: TGTGCCAGCAGCCCCTGGACAGTCAATCAGCCCCAGCATTTT. Its translation: CASSPWTVNQPQHF.

The sample holds one count of this clone. J is TRBJ2-1 and V is TRBV5-1; 7 bases line up with TRBD1. V was pared by 4 bases and J by 1 base, with 8 bases of the junction left unmatched. The CDR3 runs 16 residues. The V gene's germline CDR1 is SGHRS and CDR2 YFSETQ. This CDR3 is CASSPPRDSSYNEQFF. As DNA, the CDR3 is TGCGCCAGCAGCCCCCCCAGGGACAGTTCCTACAATGAGCAGTTCTTC.

The chain recombines TRBV6-5 with TRBJ2-5; TRBD1 is a possible D gene (5 bases). Trimming stripped 6 bases from V and 9 bases from J, with 20 bases between. Germline lookup yields CDR1 MNHEY and CDR2 SVGAGI. The CDR3 consists of 14 residues. The CDR3: CASSLRGARVAQYF. The CDR3 bases are TGTGCCAGCAGCCTCCGTGGGGCAAGAGTGGCCCAGTACTTC.

This clone was picked up one time. The chain couples TRBV7-2 to TRBJ2-7, with 8 nucleotides matching TRBD1. Germline trimming cut 2 bases from V and 4 bases from J; bases unmatched to any gene: 10. Germline CDR1 reads SGHTA; CDR2 reads FQGNSA. The CDR3 extends over 16 amino acids. The CDR3, as DNA: TGTGCCAGCAGCTTAACTTTTGGGACAGGATATTACGAGCAGTACTTC. This translates into CASSLTFGTGYYEQYF. The whole variable domain, filled in from reference TRBV7-2 and TRBJ2-7, reads GAGVSQSPSNKVTEKGKDVELRCDPISGHTALYWYRQSLGQGLEFLIYFQGNSAPDKSGLPSDRFSAERTGGSVSTLTIQRTQQEDSAVYLCASSLTFGTGYYEQYFGPGTRLTVT.

The gene calls are TRBV11-3 and TRBJ2-5; tentatively, D is TRBD2 (5 bases). Germline CDR1 reads SGHNT; CDR2 reads YENEEA. This CDR3 is built from 13 residues. The germline V and J ends were trimmed by 4 bases and 5 bases, with 11 bases remaining between them. The DNA of the CDR3 is TGTGCCAGCAGCTCCCTGGGCGGGGAGACCCAGTACTTC. This codes for CASSSLGGETQYF.

The chain uses TRBV7-9 and TRBJ2-5; possibly TRBD1 for D (6 bases). Germline CDR1 and CDR2: SEHNR and FQNEAQ (reference sequence). Trimming removed 5 bases at V and 4 bases at J, with 8 bases between. CDR3 size: 12 residues. In DNA, the CDR3 is TGTGCCAGCAGCCAAGGGGGAGAGACCCAGTACTTC. Translation gives CASSQGGETQYF.

In this sample, this clone turned up a few times. This CDR3 reads CASSRTGGNEQYF. In nucleotides, the CDR3 is TGTGCCAGCAGCCGGACAGGGGGGAACGAGCAGTACTTC. This rearrangement joins TRBV5-8 to TRBJ2-7; 10 bases align to TRBD1. The CDR3 covers 13 residues. From germline, CDR1 is SGHTS and CDR2 YDEGEE. Trimming cost V 4 bases and J 5 bases; bases outside gene matches: 3.

The chain uses TRBV7-3 and TRBJ1-1; a weak D match, TRBD1 (5 bases). Germline loops: CDR1 SGHTA, CDR2 FQGTGA. Trimming pared 5 bases from V and 5 bases from J, leaving 15 bases between. This CDR3 spans 14 amino acids. The CDR3 region is CASSPGRGWTEAFF. The CDR3 nucleotides are TGTGCCAGCAGCCCCGGAAGGGGATGGACTGAAGCTTTCTTT.